This TCR beta chain was recovered during a study of CD8 T cells in Susac syndrome. In germline, CDR1 is MNHNY, CDR2 SVGAGI (reference sequence). The CDR3 contains 13 residues. With random hexamers, reverse transcription was performed on about 0.5 to 1 ug of RNA. TCRdb reprocessed the immunoSEQ multiplex PCR reads via MiXCR and lists one record per CDR3 protein. The repertoire consists of 330,000 or so distinct CDR3 sequences, with 70% to 90% occurring once and the leading ten covering approximately 0.18%. This clonotype occurred a few times. Mismatch with germline at one junction end may stem from a read error.

The source is a human donor with multiple sclerosis. The rearrangement uses TRBV6-6 and TRBJ2-4; a weak D match, TRBD1 (6 bases). Sequencing was carried out using CD8+ T cells from PBMCs. The CDR3 DNA reads TGTGCCAGCAGTTACTCGAAAATCCAGGGGACGGACTTC. Translation gives CASSYSKIQGTDF.